The sequence of this T cell receptor beta chain was determined in a study of spatial heterogeneity in lung cancer. The time point here: sample taken at primary tumor resection. Whole RNA from tumor, nontumor lung or frozen PBMC was sequenced unsorted. This clonotype was recorded a few times. CDR1 is SGHNT and CDR2 is YYREEE in the germline V gene (reference sequence). V gave up 0 bases and J gave up 2 bases; unmatched junction bases: 0. This CDR3 is 15 amino acids long. MiXCR, run by TCRdb on the 5' RACE reads, gives a single entry per CDR3 protein. The repertoire holds thousands of distinct CDR3 sequences, with 5% to 7% as singletons.

The sequences come from PBMCs, collected at surgery. The sequence was collected from a male donor with early-stage non-small cell lung cancer. This chain connects TRBV5-4 to TRBJ2-5; 11 bases are a match to TRBD2. The CDR3 coding sequence is TGTGCCAGCAGCTTGGGACTAGCGGGGCAAGAGACCCAGTACTTC. It specifies CASSLGLAGQETQYF.